Listed here are 9 T cell receptor beta chains from one sample, sequenced in a study of T cells after yellow fever vaccination. TCRdb analysed the 5' RACE reads with MiXCR anew, one entry per CDR3 protein. The sample carries fewer than 350,000 distinct CDR3 sequences, 8.5% to 10% recorded once. This specimen was PBMCs, taken on the day of the first yellow fever vaccination. All receptors derive from a man aged 18 to 35 who received the YFV17D yellow fever vaccine.

The chain employs TRBV5-5 and TRBJ2-3, with D uncertain. Germline-derived CDR1 and CDR2 are SGHKS and YYEKEE (reference sequence). CDR3 size: 14 residues. V gave up 2 bases and J gave up 3 bases, with 10 bases separating them. CDR3 DNA: TGTGCCAGCAGCTTTGATGGCGGTACAGATACGCAGTATTTT. The encoded protein is CASSFDGGTDTQYF.

This chain links TRBV27 with TRBJ1-1; D unclear. Trimming removed 2 bases at V and 10 bases at J, with 14 bases between. The germline V gene encodes CDR1 MNHEY and CDR2 SMNVEV (reference sequence). There are 13 residues in the CDR3. CDR3 protein: CASSLDGSWGAFF. The CDR3 nucleotides read TGTGCCAGCAGTTTAGATGGGAGCTGGGGAGCTTTCTTT.

There are a few counts of this clonotype. The chain is built from TRBV10-2 and TRBJ2-1; D unclear. The CDR3 has 13 residues. Germline lookup yields CDR1 WSHSY and CDR2 SAAADI. With 6 bases removed from V and 3 bases from J, the gap between germline ends came to 9 bases. The CDR3 is CASRFSVYNEQFF. CDR3 sequence (DNA): TGCGCCAGCAGATTCTCCGTCTACAATGAGCAGTTCTTC.

There are many counts of this clonotype. CDR3 loop: CASSLSRSYNEQFF. As DNA, the CDR3 is TGTGCCAGCAGCTTATCGCGGTCATACAATGAGCAGTTCTTC. The V gene is TRBV7-8, the J gene TRBJ2-1; no firm D call. The CDR3 covers 14 residues. Germline V gene sequence: CDR1 SGHVS, CDR2 FQNEAQ. Deletions cut 2 bases from V and 4 bases from J, with 9 bases between.

The chain joins TRBV27 to TRBJ2-3; D is unresolved. Trimming cost V 1 base and J 10 bases, with 12 bases left between them. Germline lookup yields CDR1 MNHEY and CDR2 SMNVEV (reference sequence). The CDR3 covers 13 residues. Here the CDR3 DNA reads TGTGCCAGCAGTTTATTGCCCCCGATGGCGCAGTATTTT. Amino acids: CASSLLPPMAQYF.

This chain links TRBV6-5 with TRBJ1-5, with D unresolved. Germline V gives CDR1 MNHEY, CDR2 SVGAGI. The CDR3 has 15 amino acids. The V gene lost 4 bases and the J gene lost 1 base, with 11 bases spanning the gap. Here the CDR3 DNA reads TGTGCCAGCAGTTTCCCCGGGCCGAGCAATCAGCCCCAGCATTTT. It specifies CASSFPGPSNQPQHF.

This chain connects TRBV4-3 to TRBJ2-1; TRBD2 matches 7 bases. This CDR3 spans 16 amino acids. Germline trimming cut 0 bases from V and 7 bases from J; bases unmatched to any gene: 9. Germline CDR1 is LGHNA and CDR2 is YSLEER. The CDR3: CASSQDMRLAVNEQFF. CDR3 nucleotides: TGCGCCAGCAGCCAAGATATGCGACTAGCTGTTAATGAGCAGTTCTTC.

In its sample, this clonotype was seen many times. This sequence joins TRBV10-1 and TRBJ2-2; tentative D call: TRBD2 (6 bases). This CDR3 comprises 14 residues. CDR1 and CDR2 from the germline V gene are WNHNN and SYGVQD (reference sequence). V was shortened by 4 bases and J by 7 bases, with 13 bases between the two germline ends. The CDR3 here is CASSVAGRDGELFF. The CDR3 DNA follows: TGCGCCAGCAGTGTGGCAGGGCGGGACGGGGAGCTGTTTTTT.

This clonotype was picked up many times. CDR3: CASSLRTLGTEAFF. The CDR3 DNA reads TGCGCCAGCAGCCTAAGGACTCTGGGCACTGAAGCTTTCTTT. The chain joins TRBV4-1 to TRBJ1-1; D gene uncertain. Trimming shortened V by 4 bases and J by 4 bases, and 13 bases separated the two germline ends. The CDR3 sequence is 14 residues long. Germline assignment: CDR1 MGHRA and CDR2 YSYEKL.